One and the same sample provided the 18 T cell receptor beta chains below, sequenced in a study of cytomegalovirus exposure and HLA in healthy donors. It was with 60 Vbeta and 13 Jbeta primers that the PCR ran. TCRdb's table, derived via immunoSEQ multiplex PCR, lists solely in-frame clones and lacks some. The sample has some 120,000 clones, more than 60% seen once. Specimen: PBMCs. These receptors were collected from a middle-aged woman in good health and CMV-seronegative.

This clone was counted only a few times. V and J are TRBV18 and TRBJ2-1, with 7 bases fitting TRBD2. Germline loops: CDR1 KGHSH, CDR2 LQKENI. This CDR3 has 16 amino acids. V shed 4 bases, J shed 0 bases, and the junction held 6 bases outside the gene matches. CDR3 protein: CASSRISGNSYNEQFF. The DNA of the CDR3 is TGTGCCAGCTCACGAATCAGCGGGAACTCCTACAATGAGCAGTTCTTC.

The rearrangement links TRBV6-5 to TRBJ2-1; TRBD2 agrees at 7 bases. The CDR3 is 13 residues long. The germline CDR1 and CDR2 sequences are MNHEY and SVGAGI. The V gene end was trimmed by 4 bases and the J gene end by 15 bases; junction bases not matched to a gene: 12. CDR3 DNA: TGTGCCAGCAGTTCCAGACTAGCAGCCAGTCGGTTCTTC. Its protein is CASSSRLAASRFF.

About this clone itself: One junction end disagrees with the germline gene, perhaps due to a read error. At the DNA level, this CDR3 is encoded by other sequences in the same sample as well. The rearrangement joins TRBV27 to TRBJ1-4; D is unclear. Germline CDR1 and CDR2: MNHEY and SMNVEV (reference sequence). This CDR3 spans 14 amino acids. This CDR3 is CASSWAGTNEKLFF. For the CDR3, the DNA is TGTGCCAGTAGTTGGGCGGGGACTAATGAAAAACTGTTTTTT.

This clone has just one count. No DNA is shown, since the ends of the CDR3 on it are uncertain; the CDR3 is the one TCRdb lists. The rearrangement links TRBV25-1 to TRBJ2-1; no check of the table's D call, TRBD1, against the DNA was made. Counting both end residues, the CDR3 totals 16 amino acids. CDR1 and CDR2 from the germline V gene are MGHDK and SYGVNS. The CDR3 loop reads CASSEWGVGSYNEQLF.

V usage is TRBV30 and J usage is TRBJ2-3; TRBD2 might be the D (6 bases). The V end was cut by 3 bases, the J end by 1 base, with 8 bases between. This CDR3 is 13 amino acids long. The germline V gene encodes CDR1 GTSNPN and CDR2 SVGIG (reference sequence). The DNA for the CDR3 is TGTGCCTGGAGGGGGGGAGGCACAGATACGCAGTATTTT. This sequence encodes CAWRGGGTDTQYF.

The genes are TRBV10-3 and TRBJ2-1; perhaps TRBD2 as D (5 bases). The CDR3 totals 15 residues. Germline CDR1 ENHRY, CDR2 SYGVKD. Trimming took off 3 bases at V and 0 bases at J, with 9 bases between the two ends. CDR3 bases: TGTGCCATCAGTGATATGGGGAGCTCCTACAATGAGCAGTTCTTC. It is translated as CAISDMGSSYNEQFF.

The chain is built from TRBV5-8 and TRBJ2-4; D remains ambiguous. With 2 bases removed from V and 4 bases from J, the gap between germline ends came to 4 bases. The CDR3 sequence is 12 residues long. Germline V gene data show CDR1 as SGHTS and CDR2 as YDEGEE. Here the CDR3 reads CASSFRKNIQYF. The CDR3 DNA reads TGTGCCAGCAGCTTTCGGAAAAACATTCAGTACTTC.

This clone was seen a handful of times. The chain links TRBV6-1 to TRBJ2-1, with D possibly being TRBD2 (5 bases). The CDR3 sequence is 16 residues long. Germline CDR1 is MNHNS and CDR2 is SASEGT. V was clipped by 4 bases and J by 4 bases, with 17 bases between them. CDR3 sequence reads: CASSGKRLLSYNEQFF. CDR3 nucleotides: TGTGCCAGCAGTGGAAAGCGACTATTATCGTACAATGAGCAGTTCTTC.

This sequence joins TRBV4-1 and TRBJ1-1, with D perhaps TRBD1 (5 bases). The CDR3 sequence is 14 residues long. Germline V lookup: CDR1 MGHRA, CDR2 YSYEKL. V was pared by 6 bases and J by 4 bases, with 15 bases between. CDR3 DNA: TGCGCCAGCAGACCAACGGTAAGGGGCACTGAAGCTTTCTTT. Its translation is CASRPTVRGTEAFF.

The genes are TRBV27 and TRBJ1-1, with D possibly TRBD1 on 5 matching bases. CDR1 and CDR2 (germline): MNHEY, SMNVEV (reference sequence). V lost 2 bases and J lost 6, with 22 bases in between. The CDR3 is made up of 17 amino acids. In DNA, the CDR3 is TGTGCCAGCAGTTTAGTCCAGGGAGGCATGGTCGGTGCTGAAGCTTTCTTT. It yields the protein CASSLVQGGMVGAEAFF.

The chain combines TRBV6-5 with TRBJ2-7; no clear D gene. Trimming shortened V by 3 bases and J by 0 bases, and 12 bases separated the two germline ends. Looked up from germline, CDR1 is MNHEY and CDR2 is SVGAGI. The CDR3 is made up of 15 amino acids. CDR3 coding DNA: TGTGCCAGCAGTTATGGCCCTCGCAGCTCCTACGAGCAGTACTTC. Its protein product is CASSYGPRSSYEQYF.

J is TRBJ1-4 and V is TRBV10-3; no definite D call. This CDR3 contains 15 residues. The V gene lost 0 bases and the J gene lost 7 bases, with 12 bases spanning the gap. CDR1 is ENHRY, CDR2 SYGVKD, per germline. CDR3: CAISESEGSPEKLFF. The CDR3 coding sequence is TGTGCCATCAGTGAGTCGGAGGGCTCACCTGAAAAACTGTTTTTT.

This sequence joins TRBV28 and TRBJ1-2; TRBD1 matches 7 bases. Germline CDR1 is MDHEN and CDR2 is SYDVKM. J gave up 8 bases and V 1 base, and 7 bases lay outside the gene matches. The CDR3 consists of 14 residues. CDR3: CASSLYGTAKGYTF. The CDR3 region has the DNA TGTGCCAGCAGTTTATATGGGACAGCGAAGGGCTACACCTTC.

V gene TRBV10-3 combines with J gene TRBJ1-1, with 7 bases identical to TRBD1. J was trimmed by 0 bases and V by 6 bases; bases with no gene match: 4. Germline CDR1 ENHRY, CDR2 SYGVKD. CDR3 length equals 14 residues. The DNA of the CDR3 is TGTGCCATCAGGCTGACAGGGATGAACACTGAAGCTTTCTTT. This gives the protein CAIRLTGMNTEAFF.

The gene calls are TRBV29-1 and TRBJ2-7, with 9 positions matching TRBD1. With 6 bases clipped from V and 2 bases from J, the junction kept 2 bases outside the gene matches. The CDR3 is 12 amino acids. The germline V gene encodes CDR1 SQVTM and CDR2 ANQGSEA. The CDR3 reads CSVRQGAYEQYF. In DNA form, the CDR3 reads TGCAGCGTCCGACAGGGGGCCTACGAGCAGTACTTC.

This clone was detected a few times. The chain employs TRBV7-2 and TRBJ1-2; D is unclear. From germline, CDR1 is SGHTA and CDR2 FQGNSA. The ends were cut back, 4 bases at V and 7 bases at J, with 13 bases in the middle. The CDR3 is 13 amino acids. The CDR3 reads CASSSQASGGYTF. The CDR3 bases are TGTGCCAGCAGCTCGCAGGCGAGCGGTGGCTACACCTTC. Full variable domain (outside the CDR3, taken from reference TRBV7-2 and TRBJ1-2): GAGVSQSPSNKVTEKGKDVELRCDPISGHTALYWYRQSLGQGLEFLIYFQGNSAPDKSGLPSDRFSAERTGGSVSTLTIQRTQQEDSAVYLCASSSQASGGYTFGSGTRLTVV.

The chain is built from TRBV7-6 and TRBJ2-1; the D gene is possibly TRBD2 (5 bases). Trimming took 5 bases from V and 8 from J, leaving 16 bases between them. This CDR3 spans 14 amino acids. Germline CDR1 is SGHVS and CDR2 is FNYEAQ. The CDR3 coding sequence is TGTGCCAGCAGCCCCTATGCCAGCGGCCATGAGCAGTTCTTC. It yields the protein CASSPYASGHEQFF.

The gene calls are TRBV19 and TRBJ2-5; maybe TRBD2 (7 bases). The CDR3 has 14 amino acids. CDR1 and CDR2 from the germline V gene are LNHDA and SQIVND (reference sequence). Trimming removed 3 bases from V and 4 bases from J, with 12 bases in between. The CDR3 protein is CASSMVGGGETQYF. CDR3 DNA: TGTGCCAGTAGTATGGTAGGGGGGGGAGAGACCCAGTACTTC. The complete variable domain, with remaining parts taken from reference TRBV19 and TRBJ2-5, reads DGGITQSPKYLFRKEGQNVTLSCEQNLNHDAMYWYRQDPGQGLRLIYYSQIVNDFQKGDIAEGYSVSREKKESFPLTVTSAQKNPTAFYLCASSMVGGGETQYFGPGTRLLVL.